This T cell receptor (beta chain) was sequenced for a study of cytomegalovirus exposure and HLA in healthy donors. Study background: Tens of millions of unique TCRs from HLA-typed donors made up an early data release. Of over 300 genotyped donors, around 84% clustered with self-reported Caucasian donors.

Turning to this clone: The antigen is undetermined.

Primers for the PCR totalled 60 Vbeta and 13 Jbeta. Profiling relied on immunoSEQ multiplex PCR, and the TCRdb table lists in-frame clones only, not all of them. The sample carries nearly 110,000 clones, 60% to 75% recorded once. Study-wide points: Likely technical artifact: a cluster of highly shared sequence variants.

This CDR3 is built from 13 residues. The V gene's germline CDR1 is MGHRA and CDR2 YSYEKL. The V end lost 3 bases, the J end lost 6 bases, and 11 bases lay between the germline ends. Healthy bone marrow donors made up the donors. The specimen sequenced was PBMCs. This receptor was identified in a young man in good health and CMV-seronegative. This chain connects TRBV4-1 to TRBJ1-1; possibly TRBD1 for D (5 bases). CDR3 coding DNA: TGCGCCAGCAGCCAGGGGAGGGGAGCTGAAGCTTTCTTT. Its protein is CASSQGRGAEAFF.